This T cell receptor (beta chain) was found in a study of blood T cell repertoires in COVID-19. Study-level background: Sources were T cells, B-cell-depleted T cells, or PBMCs; the material itself was cDNA or gDNA.

V lost 3 bases and J lost 3, with 11 bases in between. This CDR3 comprises 14 residues. Germline V lookup: CDR1 MDHEN, CDR2 SYDVKM. Per the authors' pipeline: The assay estimated nucleated cells by amplifying reference gene primers. The repertoire was sequenced with immunoSEQ multiplex PCR; TCRdb's copy has only in-frame clones and lacks some. That table gives V, J and clone size, and the DNA gave D and trimming. Here the sample spans 250,000 to 350,000 clones, about 89% being singletons. Enrollment of patients from Seattle took place during active infection, with longitudinal follow-up. Sequenced: peripheral blood. This sequence originates from a woman in her thirties with COVID-19, enrolled during active disease. The chain recombines TRBV28 with TRBJ2-5; the D gene is possibly TRBD2 (5 bases). The CDR3 region has the DNA TGTGCCAGCAGTTTGGTACAGACTAAAGAGACCCAGTACTTC. Translation gives CASSLVQTKETQYF. The full variable domain, rest sourced from reference TRBV28 and TRBJ2-5, is DVKVTQSSRYLVKRTGEKVFLECVQDMDHENMFWYRQDPGLGLRLIYFSYDVKMKEKGDIPEGYSVSREKKERFSLILESASTNQTSMYLCASSLVQTKETQYFGPGTRLLVL.